The 11 T cell receptor beta chains below were found in one sample sequenced in a study of neurological immune-mediated disorders. A single record per CDR3 protein comes from TCRdb applying MiXCR to the 5' RACE reads. The sample includes 30,000 to 50,000 distinct CDR3 sequences, around 7% seen only once; the top ten take around 5%. Material for sequencing was CD4+ T cells from blood. These receptor sequences come from a man aged 50 to 59 in good health.

This clonotype was seen repeatedly, ten times or more. The J gene is TRBJ2-1, the V gene TRBV20-1, with 11 bases that match TRBD2. The CDR3 length is 14 residues. Germline V lookup: CDR1 DFQATT, CDR2 SNEGSKA (reference sequence). Trimming took 6 bases from V and 6 from J; bases not matched to a gene: 7. CDR3 loop: CSAETSGRANEQFF. DNA of the CDR3: TGCAGTGCAGAAACTAGCGGGAGAGCCAATGAGCAGTTCTTC.

This clonotype was seen repeatedly, ten times or more. The chain recombines TRBV20-1 with TRBJ2-1; 7 bases align to TRBD2. The CDR3 has 15 residues. V shed 6 bases, J shed 4 bases, and the junction held 12 bases outside the gene matches. Germline V gene sequence: CDR1 DFQATT, CDR2 SNEGSKA (reference sequence). The CDR3 region is CSAIAQRGQYNEQFF. CDR3 nucleotides: TGCAGTGCCATAGCGCAGCGGGGTCAATACAATGAGCAGTTCTTC.

Many counts were recorded for this clonotype. V and J are TRBV3-1 and TRBJ1-4, with D uncertain. CDR1 LGHDT and CDR2 YNNKEL come from the germline V gene (reference sequence). The CDR3 is 14 amino acids. The germline V and J ends were trimmed by 2 bases and 5 bases, with 9 bases remaining between them. The CDR3 region has the DNA TGTGCCAGCAGCCAACACGTGGCAAATGAAAAACTGTTTTTT. Its protein product is CASSQHVANEKLFF.

This clonotype was detected many times. The rearrangement uses TRBV7-2 and TRBJ1-4; no firm D call. The CDR3 is 14 amino acids. Between the trimmed V and J ends, which lost 4 bases and 4 bases, there was a span of 10 bases. Per the germline V gene, CDR1 is SGHTA and CDR2 is FQGNSA. CDR3 DNA sequence: TGTGCCAGCAGCTCAAACGGGGTTAATGAAAAACTGTTTTTT. Its protein product is CASSSNGVNEKLFF.

This clonotype was counted many times. This rearrangement joins TRBV7-2 to TRBJ1-3; D uncertain. V was cut by 7 bases and J by 0 bases, with 10 bases left in between. Germline V gene sequence: CDR1 SGHTA, CDR2 FQGNSA. The CDR3 totals 14 residues. CDR3 amino acids: CASTWEGSGNTIYF. The DNA for the CDR3 is TGTGCCAGCACCTGGGAGGGCTCTGGAAACACCATATATTTT.

The chain recombines TRBV20-1 with TRBJ2-2; TRBD1 might be the D (6 bases). There are 14 residues in the CDR3. V was trimmed by 0 bases and J by 3 bases, leaving 8 bases between them. Germline V CDR1 and CDR2: DFQATT, SNEGSKA (reference sequence). The CDR3 DNA reads TGCAGTGCTAGAGATACAGGGTACACCGGGGAGCTGTTTTTT. This gives the protein CSARDTGYTGELFF.

This clonotype appeared a single time. The V call is TRBV7-2, the J call TRBJ2-3; D is ambiguous. Germline CDR1 and CDR2: SGHTA and FQGNSA. This CDR3 comprises 13 residues. Trimming removed 6 bases from V and 2 bases from J, with 9 bases in between. CDR3 DNA: TGTGCCAGCAGACCTGTGTCCACAGATACGCAGTATTTT. Residues: CASRPVSTDTQYF.

This clonotype has ten or more counts. The genes are TRBV5-5 and TRBJ2-3, with TRBD2 identical over 7 bases. CDR1 SGHKS and CDR2 YYEKEE come from the germline V gene (reference sequence). V trimming: 4 bases; J trimming: 2 bases; junction bases outside the gene matches: 10. The CDR3 covers 16 residues. The CDR3 region is CASSMGIAGITDTQYF. DNA for the CDR3: TGTGCCAGCAGCATGGGGATAGCGGGTATCACAGATACGCAGTATTTT.

This clonotype was counted a few times. The chain joins TRBV30 to TRBJ1-1, with 7 bases fitting TRBD1. The V gene's germline CDR1 is GTSNPN and CDR2 SVGIG (reference sequence). The J segment lost 6 bases and the V segment lost 6 bases, leaving 4 bases of the junction unmatched. The CDR3 is 11 amino acids. This chain's CDR3 is CACQTGPEAFF. In DNA, the CDR3 is TGTGCCTGCCAGACAGGGCCTGAAGCTTTCTTT.

By share, this clonotype counts as medium-sized (0.01 to 0.1%). CDR3 in DNA: TGTGCCAGCAGCTTAGGGGGTGAAGGTCCAGATACGCAGTATTTT. Translated: CASSLGGEGPDTQYF. This chain joins TRBV7-2 and TRBJ2-3; D is uncertain. Germline CDR1 and CDR2: SGHTA and FQGNSA. The V end lost 1 base, the J end lost 4 bases, and 12 bases lay between the germline ends. CDR3 length: 15 amino acids.

This clonotype came up many times. This rearrangement joins TRBV9 to TRBJ2-2; D unresolved. Trimming took off 6 bases at V and 1 base at J, with 7 bases between the two ends. The CDR3 runs to 13 residues. Germline CDR1 reads SGDLS; CDR2 reads YYNGEE. CDR3 sequence: CASTGGNTGELFF. For the CDR3, the DNA is TGTGCCAGCACTGGCGGGAACACCGGGGAGCTGTTTTTT. The variable domain in full, with the rest retrieved from reference TRBV9 and TRBJ2-2, is DSGVTQTPKHLITATGQRVTLRCSPRSGDLSVYWYQQSLDQGLQFLIQYYNGEERAKGNILERFSAQQFPDLHSELNLSSLELGDSALYFCASTGGNTGELFFGEGSRLTVL.